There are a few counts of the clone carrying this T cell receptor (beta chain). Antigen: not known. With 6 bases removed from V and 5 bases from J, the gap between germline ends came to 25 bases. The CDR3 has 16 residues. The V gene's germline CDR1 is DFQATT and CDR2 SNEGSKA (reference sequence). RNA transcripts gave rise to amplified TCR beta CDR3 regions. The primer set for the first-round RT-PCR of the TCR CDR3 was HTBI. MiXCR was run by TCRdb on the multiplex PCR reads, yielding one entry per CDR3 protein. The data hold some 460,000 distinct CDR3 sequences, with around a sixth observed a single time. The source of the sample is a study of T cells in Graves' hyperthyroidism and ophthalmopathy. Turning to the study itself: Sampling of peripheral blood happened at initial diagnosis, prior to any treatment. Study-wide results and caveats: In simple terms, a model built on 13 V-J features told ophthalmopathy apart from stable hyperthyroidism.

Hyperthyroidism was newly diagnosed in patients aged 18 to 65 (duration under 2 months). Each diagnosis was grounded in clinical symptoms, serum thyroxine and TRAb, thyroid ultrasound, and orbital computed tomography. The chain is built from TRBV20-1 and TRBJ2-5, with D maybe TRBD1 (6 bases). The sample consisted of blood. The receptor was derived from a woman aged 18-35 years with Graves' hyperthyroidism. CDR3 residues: CSASEMGGGLLETQYF. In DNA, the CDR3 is TGCAGTGCCTCAGAGATGGGTGGGGGCCTATTGGAGACCCAGTACTTC.